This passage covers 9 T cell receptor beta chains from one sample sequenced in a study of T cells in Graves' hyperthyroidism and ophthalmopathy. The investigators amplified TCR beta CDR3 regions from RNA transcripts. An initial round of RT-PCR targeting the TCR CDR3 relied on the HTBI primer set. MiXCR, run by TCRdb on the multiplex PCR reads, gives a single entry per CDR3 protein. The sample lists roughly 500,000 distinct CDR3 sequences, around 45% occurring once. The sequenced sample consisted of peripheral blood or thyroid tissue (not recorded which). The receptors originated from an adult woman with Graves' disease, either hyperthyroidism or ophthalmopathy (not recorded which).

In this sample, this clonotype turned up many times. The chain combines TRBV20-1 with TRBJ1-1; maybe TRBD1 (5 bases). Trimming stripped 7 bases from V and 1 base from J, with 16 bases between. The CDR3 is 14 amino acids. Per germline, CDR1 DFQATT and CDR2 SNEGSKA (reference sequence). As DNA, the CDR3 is TGCAGTGGCGCCAGAGGCGGGGGGAACACTGAAGCTTTCTTT. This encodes CSGARGGGNTEAFF.

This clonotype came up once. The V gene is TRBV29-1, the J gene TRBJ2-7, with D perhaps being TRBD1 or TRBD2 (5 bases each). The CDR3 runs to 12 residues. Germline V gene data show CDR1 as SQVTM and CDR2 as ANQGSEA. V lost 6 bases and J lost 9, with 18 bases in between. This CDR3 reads CSVPLRGDGQYF. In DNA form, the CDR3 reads TGCAGCGTCCCACTGAGGGGAGACGGGCAGTACTTC.

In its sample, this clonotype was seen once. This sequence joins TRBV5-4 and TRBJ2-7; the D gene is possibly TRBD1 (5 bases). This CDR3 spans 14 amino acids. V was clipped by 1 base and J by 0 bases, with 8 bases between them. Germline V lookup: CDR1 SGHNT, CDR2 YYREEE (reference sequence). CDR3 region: CASSLRQHSYEQYF. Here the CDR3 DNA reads TGTGCCAGCAGCTTGCGACAGCACTCCTACGAGCAGTACTTC.

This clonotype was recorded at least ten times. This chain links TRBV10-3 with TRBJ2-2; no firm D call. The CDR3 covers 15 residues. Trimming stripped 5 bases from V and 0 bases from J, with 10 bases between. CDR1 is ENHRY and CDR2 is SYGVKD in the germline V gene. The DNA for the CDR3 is TGTGCCATCAGTCTTGGTCTGGCGAACACCGGGGAGCTGTTTTTT. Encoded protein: CAISLGLANTGELFF.

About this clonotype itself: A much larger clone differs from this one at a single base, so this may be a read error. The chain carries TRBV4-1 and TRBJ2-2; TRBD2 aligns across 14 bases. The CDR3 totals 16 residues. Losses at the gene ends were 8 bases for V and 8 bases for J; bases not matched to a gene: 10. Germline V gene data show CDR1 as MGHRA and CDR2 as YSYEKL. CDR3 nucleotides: TGCGCCAGCTATGGGACTAGCGGGAGTATTCGTGGGGAGCTGTTTTTT. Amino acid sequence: CASYGTSGSIRGELFF.

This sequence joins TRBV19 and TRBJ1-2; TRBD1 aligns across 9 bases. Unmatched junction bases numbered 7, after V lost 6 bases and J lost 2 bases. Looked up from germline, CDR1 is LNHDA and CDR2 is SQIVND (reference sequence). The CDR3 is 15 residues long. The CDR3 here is CASRRTGDKNYGYTF. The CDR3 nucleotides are TGTGCCAGTAGGCGGACAGGGGATAAAAACTATGGCTACACCTTC. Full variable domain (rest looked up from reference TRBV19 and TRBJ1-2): DGGITQSPKYLFRKEGQNVTLSCEQNLNHDAMYWYRQDPGQGLRLIYYSQIVNDFQKGDIAEGYSVSREKKESFPLTVTSAQKNPTAFYLCASRRTGDKNYGYTFGSGTRLTVV.

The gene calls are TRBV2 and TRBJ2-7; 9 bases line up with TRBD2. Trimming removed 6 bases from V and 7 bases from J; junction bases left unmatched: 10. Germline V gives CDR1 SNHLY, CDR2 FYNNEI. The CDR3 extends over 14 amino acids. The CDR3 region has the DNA TGTGCCAGCAGACCGCGGGAGGGCCGCGGGGAGCAGTACTTC. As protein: CASRPREGRGEQYF.

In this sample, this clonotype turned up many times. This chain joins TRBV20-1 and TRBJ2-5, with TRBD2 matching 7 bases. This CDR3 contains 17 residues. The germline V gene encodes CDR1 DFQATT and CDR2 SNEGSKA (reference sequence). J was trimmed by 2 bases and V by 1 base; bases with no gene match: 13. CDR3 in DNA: TGCAGTGCTAGAGGGGGCGGGAGAGGAGTTGGTCAAGAGACCCAGTACTTC. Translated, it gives CSARGGGRGVGQETQYF.

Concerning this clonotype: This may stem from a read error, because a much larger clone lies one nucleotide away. The CDR3 loop reads CASSQDGGGLTYGQYF. In DNA, the CDR3 is TGCGCCAGCAGCCAAGATGGCGGAGGGCTTACCTACGGGCAGTACTTC. This sequence joins TRBV4-1 and TRBJ2-7; TRBD2 is a possible D gene (6 bases). Germline CDR1 reads MGHRA; CDR2 reads YSYEKL. The CDR3 extends over 16 amino acids.